The entry below describes one TCR beta chain. Its target is unknown. Some clones are missing from TCRdb's copy, which holds only in-frame ones; the method was immunoSEQ multiplex PCR. The repertoire holds 140,000 to 150,000 clones, with approximately 89% as singletons. The data stem from a study of T cell responses to AZD1222 COVID-19 vaccine. Study-level results: Spike-spanning, vaccine-associated CD4 TCRs were dominant at 160-218 and 743-854.

V dropped 1 base and J dropped 6; count of bases not matched to a gene: 5. The CDR3 covers 16 residues. Germline V gene lookup returns CDR1 LGHDT and CDR2 YNNKEL (reference sequence). The V call is TRBV3-1 (or the pseudogene TRBV3-2), the J call TRBJ2-4, with 11 bases aligning to TRBD1. The sequences come from peripheral blood, collected on day 0 of AZD1222 vaccination. This TCR was sampled from an adult in good health. The CDR3 sequence: CASSQVIGQGANIQYF. DNA for the CDR3: TGTGCCAGCAGCCAAGTTATCGGACAGGGGGCAAACATTCAGTACTTC.